Listed below are T cell receptor beta chains from one sample, sequenced in a study of Ad26.COV2.S vaccination and SARS-CoV-2 variants. Here immunoSEQ multiplex PCR was the method, and the copy in TCRdb shows in-frame clones only, minus some. The sample holds about 680,000 clones; roughly 90% are singletons and the top ten take about 1.5%. The source was peripheral blood, collected in a trial of Ad26.COV2.S vaccine versus placebo. All receptors derive from a person between 18 and 65 years old who received the Ad26.COV2.S COVID-19 vaccine or a placebo. The conserved cysteine and the conserved F or W are not part of the CDR3 here.

v_call	cdr3_aa
TRBV6-6	ASSYSGGNYGYT
TRBV29-1	SGRTGIPDTQY
TRBV10-3	AISQDRTSPNTGELF
TRBV7-2	ASSSQSADTQY
TRBV5-1	ASRGQRGVTTDTQY
TRBV30	AWTAGLSSYNSPLH
TRBV10-1	ASSGARGSGGELF
TRBV5-1	ASSPPGGGTDTQY
TRBV5-1	ASSLRQENTEAF
TRBV30	AWSFRAQNSPLH
TRBV6-5	ASSYSIGAVGNTIY
TRBV5-1	ASSIGGALGVETQY
TRBV29-1	SVVRVYNEQF
TRBV10-3	AISESTGGREKLF
TRBV15	ATSRDGRVTEAF
TRBV10-3	AISEGQSSGNTIY
TRBV11-2	ASSHSTSGTYEQY